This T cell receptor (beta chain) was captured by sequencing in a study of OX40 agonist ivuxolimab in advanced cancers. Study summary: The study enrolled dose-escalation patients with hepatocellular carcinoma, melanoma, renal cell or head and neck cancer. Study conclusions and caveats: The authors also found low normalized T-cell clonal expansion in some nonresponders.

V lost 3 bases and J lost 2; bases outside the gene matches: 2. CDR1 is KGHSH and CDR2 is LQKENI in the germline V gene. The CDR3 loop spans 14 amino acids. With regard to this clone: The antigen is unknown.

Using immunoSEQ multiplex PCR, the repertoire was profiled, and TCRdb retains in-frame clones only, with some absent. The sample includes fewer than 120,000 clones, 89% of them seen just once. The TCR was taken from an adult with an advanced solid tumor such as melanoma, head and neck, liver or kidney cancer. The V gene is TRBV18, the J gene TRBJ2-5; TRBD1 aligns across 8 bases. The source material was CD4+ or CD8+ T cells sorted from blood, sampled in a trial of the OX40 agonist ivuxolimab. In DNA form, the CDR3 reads TGTGCCAGCTCACCTAGACAGGGGCAAGAGACCCAGTACTTC. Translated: CASSPRQGQETQYF.